This TCR beta chain was sequenced during a study of naive and memory T cell subsets. The beta constant-region primer was an equimolar mix of two oligonucleotides covering TRBC1 and TRBC2. The ligated cDNA underwent four PCR rounds using SP2 and nested alpha and beta constant-region primers. TCRdb itself ran the UMI-ligation and nested PCR reads through MiXCR, one entry per CDR3 protein. The repertoire has approximately 29,000 distinct CDR3 sequences, less than 20% of them found once; the top ten carry 3.4%. Per the germline V gene, CDR1 is SGHRS and CDR2 is YFSETQ. Trimming left V 0 bases short and J 3 bases short, with 7 bases between. The CDR3 is 15 amino acids. The table lists this clonotype with many counts.

This clonotype originated in a human donor in good health. Sample: effector memory CD4+ T cells from blood. Subset described: effector memory, CD45RA- CD27-. The chain joins TRBV5-1 to TRBJ2-6; D remains unclear. The CDR3 DNA is TGCGCCAGCAGCTTGGCCACAGTTGGGGCCAACGTCCTGACTTTC. Translated, it gives CASSLATVGANVLTF. Variable domain in full (rest from reference TRBV5-1 and TRBJ2-6): KAGVTQTPRYLIKTRGQQVTLSCSPISGHRSVSWYQQTPGQGLQFLFEYFSETQRNKGNFPGRFSGRQFSNSRSEMNVSTLELGDSALYLCASSLATVGANVLTFGAGSRLTVL.